The 5 T cell receptor beta chains given below trace back to one sample, sequenced in a study of spatial heterogeneity in lung cancer. Study-level points and caveats: Mutation counts in tumors were tracked by counts of expanded intratumoral alpha and beta TCRs.

The time point denotes: sample taken at primary tumor resection. TCRdb ran MiXCR on the 5' RACE reads and lists one entry per CDR3 protein. In the table there are some 13,000 distinct CDR3 sequences, 3.5% to 4.5% of which are singletons. Their specific antigens are unknown. Sequences were derived from lung tumor tissue, sampled at surgery. These receptors were taken from a male donor with early-stage non-small cell lung cancer.

This clonotype was counted at least ten times. V and J are TRBV29-1 and TRBJ1-2; 8 bases fit TRBD1. The CDR3 sequence is 13 residues long. V dropped 7 bases and J dropped 0; count of bases not matched to a gene: 4. Germline V gene data show CDR1 as SQVTM and CDR2 as ANQGSEA. CDR3 sequence reads: CSAGTGTNYGYTF. Here the CDR3 DNA reads TGCAGCGCTGGGACAGGCACTAACTATGGCTACACCTTC. The whole variable domain, remainder taken from reference TRBV29-1 and TRBJ1-2, is SAVISQKPSRDICQRGTSLTIQCQVDSQVTMMFWYRQQPGQSLTLIATANQGSEATYESGFVIDKFPISRPNLTFSTLTVSNMSPEDSSIYLCSAGTGTNYGYTFGSGTRLTVV.

This clonotype is large by share. This sequence joins TRBV20-1 and TRBJ2-6; no firm D call. Germline V CDR1 and CDR2: DFQATT, SNEGSKA (reference sequence). The germline V and J ends were trimmed by 5 bases and 0 bases, with 14 bases remaining between them. This CDR3 contains 16 residues. The CDR3 DNA reads as TGCAGTGCTGAAGGGCCCGTCGGCTCTGGGGCCAACGTCCTGACTTTC. Its translation is CSAEGPVGSGANVLTF.

This clonotype was picked up many times. The chain uses TRBV18 and TRBJ2-6; D perhaps matches TRBD1 (5 bases). There are 16 residues in the CDR3. The ends were cut back, 3 bases at V and 3 bases at J, with 12 bases in the middle. From germline, CDR1 is KGHSH and CDR2 LQKENI. The CDR3 region has the DNA TGTGCCAGCTCACCGATGGGGCGGAGTGGGGCCAACGTCCTGACTTTC. This sequence encodes CASSPMGRSGANVLTF.

With respect to this clonotype: Since a much larger clone is just one base distant, this may be a read error. The chain carries TRBV20-1 and TRBJ2-1; D unresolved. CDR3 length: 16 residues. The V gene's germline CDR1 is DFQATT and CDR2 SNEGSKA (reference sequence). V was trimmed by 7 bases and J by 2 bases, leaving 21 bases between them. The CDR3 sequence is CSVPSRGFSAYNEQFF. CDR3 in DNA: TGCAGTGTCCCCTCCCGCGGCTTCAGCGCCTACAATGAGCAGTTCTTC.

This clonotype ranks as medium-sized. The chain links TRBV5-1 to TRBJ1-1; D gene unclear. This CDR3 has 13 residues. CDR1 is SGHRS and CDR2 is YFSETQ in the germline V gene. With 3 bases removed from V and 0 bases from J, the gap between germline ends came to 6 bases. In nucleotides, the CDR3 is TGCGCCAGCAGCTGGGCCCTGAACACTGAAGCTTTCTTT. Translated, it gives CASSWALNTEAFF.